This TCR beta chain stems from a study of T-cell reconstitution after alpha-beta-depleted transplantation in children. This clonotype was seen repeatedly, ten times or more. Unique molecular identifiers tagged the TCRbeta library. TCRdb analysed the PCR reads with MiXCR anew, one entry per CDR3 protein. The table lists hundreds of thousands of distinct CDR3 sequences, 9.5% to 13% of them singletons. Germline V gene lookup returns CDR1 LGHDT and CDR2 YNNKEL (reference sequence). The CDR3 has 13 residues. Trimming stripped 1 base from V and 9 bases from J, with 10 bases between. The rearrangement joins TRBV3-1 to TRBJ1-5, with D unresolved. The sequencing used PBMCs, collected before TCRalphabeta/CD19-depleted stem cell transplant. This TCR derives from a child younger than two with acute myeloid leukemia, due to receive a stem cell transplant. DNA of the CDR3: TGTGCCAGCAGCCAAGCTTCCTTAGTGCCCCAGCATTTT. This gives the protein CASSQASLVPQHF.